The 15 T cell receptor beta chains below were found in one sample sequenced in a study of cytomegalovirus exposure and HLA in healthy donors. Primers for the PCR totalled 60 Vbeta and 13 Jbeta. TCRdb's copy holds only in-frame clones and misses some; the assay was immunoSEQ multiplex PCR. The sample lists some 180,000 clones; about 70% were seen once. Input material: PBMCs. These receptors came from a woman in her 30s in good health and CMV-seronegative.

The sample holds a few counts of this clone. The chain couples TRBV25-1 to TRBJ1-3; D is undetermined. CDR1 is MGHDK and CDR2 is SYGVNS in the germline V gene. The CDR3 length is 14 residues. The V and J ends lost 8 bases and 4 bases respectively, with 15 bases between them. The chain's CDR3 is CASGPGLIGNTIYF. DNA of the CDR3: TGTGCCAGCGGCCCAGGCCTAATCGGAAACACCATATATTTT.

CDR3 amino acids: CASSPRGQITRSGANVLTF. The CDR3 DNA follows: TGTGCCAGCAGCCCCAGAGGACAGATAACCCGCTCTGGGGCCAACGTCCTGACTTTC. This chain links TRBV5-4 with TRBJ2-6, with TRBD1 as a possible D gene (6 bases). V lost 4 bases and J 0 bases, leaving 20 bases between the germline ends. This CDR3 contains 19 residues. CDR1 and CDR2 (germline): SGHNT, YYREEE (reference sequence).

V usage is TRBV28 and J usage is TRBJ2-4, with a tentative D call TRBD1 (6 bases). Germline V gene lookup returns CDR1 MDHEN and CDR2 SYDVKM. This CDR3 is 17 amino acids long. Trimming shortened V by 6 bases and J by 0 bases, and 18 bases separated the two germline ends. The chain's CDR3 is CASSSLRGPIAKNIQYF. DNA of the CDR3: TGTGCCAGCAGCTCTCTCAGGGGCCCTATAGCCAAAAACATTCAGTACTTC.

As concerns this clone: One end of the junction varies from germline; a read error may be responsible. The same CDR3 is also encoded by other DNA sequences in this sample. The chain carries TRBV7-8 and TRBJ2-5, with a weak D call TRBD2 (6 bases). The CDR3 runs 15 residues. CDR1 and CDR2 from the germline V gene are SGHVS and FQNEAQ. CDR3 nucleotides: TGTGCCAGCAGCCACCACGGAGGGATCGAGGAGACCCAATACTTC. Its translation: CASSHHGGIEETQYF.

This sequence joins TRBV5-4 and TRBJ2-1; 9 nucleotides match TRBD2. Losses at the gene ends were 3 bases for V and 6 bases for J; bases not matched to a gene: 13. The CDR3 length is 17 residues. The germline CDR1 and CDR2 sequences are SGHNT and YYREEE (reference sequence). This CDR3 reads CASSSGGFAGGVNEQFF. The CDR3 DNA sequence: TGTGCCAGCAGCTCCGGGGGGTTCGCGGGAGGGGTCAATGAGCAGTTCTTC.

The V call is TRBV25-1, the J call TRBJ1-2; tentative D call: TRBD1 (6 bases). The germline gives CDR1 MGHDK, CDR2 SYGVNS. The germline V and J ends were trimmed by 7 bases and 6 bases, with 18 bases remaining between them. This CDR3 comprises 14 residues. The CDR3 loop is CASTPLGGGHGYTF. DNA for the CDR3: TGTGCCAGCACCCCCTTAGGGGGGGGCCATGGCTACACCTTC.

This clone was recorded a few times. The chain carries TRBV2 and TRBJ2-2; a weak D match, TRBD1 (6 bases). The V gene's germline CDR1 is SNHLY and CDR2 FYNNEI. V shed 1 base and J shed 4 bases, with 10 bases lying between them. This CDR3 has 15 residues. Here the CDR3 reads CASSEDRASTGELFF. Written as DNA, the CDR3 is TGTGCCAGCAGTGAAGACAGGGCCAGCACCGGGGAGCTGTTTTTT.

The CDR3 DNA reads as TGTGCCAGCAGCACAAGACAGGGGTTGAGTTACGAGCAGTACTTC. Translating it yields CASSTRQGLSYEQYF. The rearrangement joins TRBV7-9 to TRBJ2-7; 8 nucleotides line up with TRBD1. Trimming cost V 5 bases and J 4 bases; bases outside gene matches: 10. The CDR3 length is 15 residues. Germline V gene data show CDR1 as SEHNR and CDR2 as FQNEAQ (reference sequence). Based on the CDR3 plus reference TRBV7-9 and TRBJ2-7, the full variable domain is DTGVSQNPRHKITKRGQNVTFRCDPISEHNRLYWYRQTLGQGPEFLTYFQNEAQLEKSRLLSDRFSAERPKGSFSTLEIQRTEQGDSAMYLCASSTRQGLSYEQYFGPGTRLTVT.

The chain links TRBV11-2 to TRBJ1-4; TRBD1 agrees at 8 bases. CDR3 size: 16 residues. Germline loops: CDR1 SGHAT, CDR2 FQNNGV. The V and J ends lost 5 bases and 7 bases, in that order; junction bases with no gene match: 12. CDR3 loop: CASSPRTGRTGEKLFF. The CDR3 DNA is TGTGCCAGCAGCCCTAGGACAGGGCGAACGGGTGAAAAACTGTTTTTT.

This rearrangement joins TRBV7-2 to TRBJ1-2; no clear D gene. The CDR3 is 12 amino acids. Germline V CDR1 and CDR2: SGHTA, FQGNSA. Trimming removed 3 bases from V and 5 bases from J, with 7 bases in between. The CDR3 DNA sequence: TGTGCCAGCAGCTTTCCAGATTATGGCTACACCTTC. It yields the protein CASSFPDYGYTF.

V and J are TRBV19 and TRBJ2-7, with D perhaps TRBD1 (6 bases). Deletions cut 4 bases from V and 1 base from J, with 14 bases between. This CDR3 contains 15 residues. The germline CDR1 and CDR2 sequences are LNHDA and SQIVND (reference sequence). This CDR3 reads CASSNEAGDSYEQYF. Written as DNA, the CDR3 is TGTGCCAGTAGTAATGAGGCAGGGGATTCCTACGAGCAGTACTTC.

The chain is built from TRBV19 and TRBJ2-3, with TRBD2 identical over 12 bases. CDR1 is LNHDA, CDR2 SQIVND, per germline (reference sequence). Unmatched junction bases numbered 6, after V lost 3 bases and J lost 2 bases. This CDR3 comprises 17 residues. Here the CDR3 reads CASSIGLAGIYTDTQYF. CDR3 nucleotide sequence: TGTGCCAGTAGTATTGGACTAGCGGGGATTTACACAGATACGCAGTATTTT.

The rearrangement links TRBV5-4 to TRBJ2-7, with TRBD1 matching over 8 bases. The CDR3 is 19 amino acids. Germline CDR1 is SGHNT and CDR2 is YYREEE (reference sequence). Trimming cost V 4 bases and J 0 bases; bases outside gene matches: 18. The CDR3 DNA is TGTGCCAGCAGCGGAAATAGACAGGGGCGCCCCTCAATCTCCTACGAGCAGTACTTC. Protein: CASSGNRQGRPSISYEQYF.

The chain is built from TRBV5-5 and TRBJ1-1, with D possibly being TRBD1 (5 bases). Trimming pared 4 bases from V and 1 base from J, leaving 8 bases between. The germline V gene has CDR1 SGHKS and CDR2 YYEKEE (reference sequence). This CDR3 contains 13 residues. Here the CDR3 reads CASSKGQNTEAFF. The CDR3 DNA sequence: TGTGCCAGCAGCAAAGGACAGAACACTGAAGCTTTCTTT.

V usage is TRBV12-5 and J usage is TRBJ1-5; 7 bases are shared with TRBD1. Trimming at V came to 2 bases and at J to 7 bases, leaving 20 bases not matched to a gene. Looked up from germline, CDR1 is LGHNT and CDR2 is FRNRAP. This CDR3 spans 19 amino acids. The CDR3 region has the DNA TGTGCTAGTGGTTTGTCCGTTACAACAGGGGCGGGTTGGGACCAGCCCCAGCATTTT. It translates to CASGLSVTTGAGWDQPQHF.